This TCR beta chain was obtained from a study of cytomegalovirus exposure and HLA in healthy donors (TCRdb year 2017). With respect to the entire study: A later analysis indicated that the roughly 120 validation repertoires were generated on the platform also employed for the 720 or so repertoires of the first cohort. The study aimed to test whether cataloging public T cell receptors could reveal signatures of past pathogen exposure. Besides the first cohort of 500 to 700 subjects, a separate validation cohort made up of over 100 different subjects was used. To predict cytomegalovirus infection status, the study brought together high-throughput TCR immunosequencing, statistical association of individual TCRs with disease status, and machine learning.

V trim: 0 bases; J trim: 1 base; unmatched bases: 6. From a lookup of the germline V gene (reference sequence), CDR1 and CDR2 are LNHDA and SQIVND. Including the terminal cysteine and phenylalanine, the CDR3 comprises 19 residues. Of the read, only the CDR3 DNA is kept; its 57 bases are in frame from base 1. Receptor amplification or capture employed the immunoSEQ multiplex PCR assay. Per the source publication's procedure: A statistical classification framework was built for diagnosing cytomegalovirus status from the catalog of TCR beta chain sequences. The table was pulled from immuneACCESS by TCRdb, which kept in-frame rearrangements only. Such tables lose some clones; where checked, under half of the loss comes from unresolved V genes, and the rest has no known cause. The DNA gave D and trimming, while V, J and clone size come from that table. The sample yields about 60,000 clones; about 96% were counted once. Less than 1.5% of the sample goes to the ten largest clones.

The donors were included in the validation cohort of over a hundred subjects, a group kept apart from the roughly 700-subject first cohort. Broader findings and caveats from the paper: A total of 150 to 200 TCR beta chains were listed by the study as associated with cytomegalovirus. A few of the identified cytomegalovirus-associated TCR beta chains were confirmed in vitro to be specific for cytomegalovirus antigens. Of the cluster scores, roughly 93% were above 0 in a later analysis, which found that TCRs clustered in the first cohort also tended to co-occur in the 130 or so validation repertoires. A later analysis lacked HLA typing for the validation cohort, so it scored co-occurrence in that cohort across all 110 or so repertoires. The authors suggested that the approach could potentially be extended to other disease states and immunological phenotypes. The classifier was reported to diagnose cytomegalovirus status with high specificity and sensitivity in both the original and validation cohorts. Most TCR sequences were observed very rarely across donors, whereas some public TCRs were present in many individuals.

Regarding this clone: Its cognate antigen has yet to be identified. No base quality values were provided; no much bigger clone lies one nucleotide off.

The sequence links TRBV19 to TRBJ2-4, with 13 bases in between that match TRBD2. Source material: PBMCs. The receptor was isolated from a woman between 18 and 29 years old in good health and CMV-seronegative. The bases are TGTGCCAGTAGTATAGATTATGGGGGACTAGCGGGGGCCAAAAACATTCAGTACTTC. Its coded protein is CASSIDYGGLAGAKNIQYF. Beyond the CDR3, the reference TRBV19 and TRBJ2-4 genes provide the residues; the full variable domain reads: DGGITQSPKYLFRKEGQNVTLSCEQNLNHDAMYWYRQDPGQGLRLIYYSQIVNDFQKGDIAEGYSVSREKKESFPLTVTSAQKNPTAFYLCASSIDYGGLAGAKNIQYFGAGTRLSVL.